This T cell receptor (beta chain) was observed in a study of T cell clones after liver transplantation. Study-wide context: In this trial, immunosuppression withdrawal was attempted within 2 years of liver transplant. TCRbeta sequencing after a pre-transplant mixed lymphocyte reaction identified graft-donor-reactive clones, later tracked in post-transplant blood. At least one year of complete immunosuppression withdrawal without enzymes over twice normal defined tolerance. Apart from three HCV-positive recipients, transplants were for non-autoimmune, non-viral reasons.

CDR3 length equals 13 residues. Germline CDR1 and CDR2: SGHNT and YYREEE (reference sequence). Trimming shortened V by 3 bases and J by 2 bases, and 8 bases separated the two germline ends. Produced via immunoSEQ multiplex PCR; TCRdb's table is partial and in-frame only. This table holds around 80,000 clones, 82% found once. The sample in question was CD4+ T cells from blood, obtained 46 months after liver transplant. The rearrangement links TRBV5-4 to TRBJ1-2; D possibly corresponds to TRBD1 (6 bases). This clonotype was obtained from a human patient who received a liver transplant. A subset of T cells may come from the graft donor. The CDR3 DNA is TGTGCCAGCAGCTCGGGACAAAACTATGGCTACACCTTC. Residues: CASSSGQNYGYTF.